The entry that follows covers one T cell receptor (beta chain) sequence. Germline values: CDR1 SGHVS, CDR2 FNYEAQ. J gave up 9 bases and V 6 bases, and 18 bases lay outside the gene matches. The CDR3 consists of 18 residues. These data originate in a study of blood T cell repertoires in COVID-19. Study-level background: Acute-phase and convalescent COVID-19 samples originated in the United States, Italy and Spain.

Per the authors' pipeline: Estimated nucleated cell counts came from reference gene primer amplification. Profiled with immunoSEQ multiplex PCR; TCRdb holds only in-frame clones, not every one. The DNA gave D and trimming, while V, J and clone size come from that table. The sample has approximately 33,000 clones, over 75% seen once. Seattle patients were enrolled while actively infected and followed longitudinally. The V gene is TRBV7-6, the J gene TRBJ2-1; 12 nucleotides match TRBD2. This receptor was identified in a man aged 60 to 69 with COVID-19, enrolled during active disease. Sample: peripheral blood. In DNA form, the CDR3 reads TGTGCCAGCAGTTACACCTCGACTGGACTAGCGGGGCCGGGTGAGCAGTTCTTC. It encodes CASSYTSTGLAGPGEQFF.